The 2 T cell receptor beta chains in this list originate from one sample, sequenced in a study of T-cell memory formation after mild COVID-19. MiXCR, applied by TCRdb to the 5' RACE reads, yields one record per CDR3 protein. The sample lists about 410,000 distinct CDR3 sequences; more than 20% were seen once. Source material: PBMCs or a T cell subset sorted from them (not recorded which). All receptors come from an adult woman who had mild COVID-19 (a few samples of this study predate the infection). Cell type and time point are not known.

The rearrangement links TRBV20-1 to TRBJ2-3; TRBD2 aligns across 7 bases. Trimming cost V 0 bases and J 0 bases; bases outside gene matches: 6. Germline V gene lookup returns CDR1 DFQATT and CDR2 SNEGSKA (reference sequence). This CDR3 contains 16 residues. DNA for the CDR3: TGCAGTGCTAGAGATCTGGGGCGGGGGAGCACAGATACGCAGTATTTT. It specifies CSARDLGRGSTDTQYF.

The chain recombines TRBV7-9 with TRBJ1-1, with a possible D match to TRBD1 (6 bases). Germline loops: CDR1 SEHNR, CDR2 FQNEAQ (reference sequence). Trimming pared 5 bases from V and 4 bases from J, leaving 8 bases between. The CDR3 totals 12 residues. CDR3 DNA sequence: TGTGCCAGCAGCCGGGACATCACTGAAGCTTTCTTT. As protein: CASSRDITEAFF.